This record concerns one T cell receptor beta chain sequence. Trimming pared 4 bases from V and 0 bases from J, leaving 10 bases between. Germline CDR1 and CDR2: MNHEY and SMNVEV (reference sequence). CDR3 size: 14 residues. This entry is derived from a study of molecular identifiers for immune sequencing clone quantification. TCRdb re-derived calls from the PCR reads in MiXCR, one entry per CDR3 protein. The profile covers some 89,000 distinct CDR3 sequences, with 24% appearing a single time and approximately 0.91% taken by the ten largest. This chain connects TRBV27 to TRBJ2-7; tentatively, D is TRBD1 (6 bases). The material sequenced was naive CD8+ T cells from blood, with Jurkat cell RNA spiked in. The subset is: FACS-sorted CD8+CD4-CCR7+CD45RA+ naive T cells. This TCR was recovered from a human donor in good health. Some libraries in this study had Jurkat cell RNA spiked in. The CDR3, as DNA: TGTGCCAGCAGTTATGGCAGGGGCTCCTACGAGCAGTACTTC. Its protein is CASSYGRGSYEQYF.